This TCR beta chain was identified during a study of post-analysis software for immune sequencing data. Study-wide results and limits: Those samples that were prepared in the same batch co-clustered strongly by F measure. Among four or five TRBV segments more frequent in patients than controls were TRBV5-6, TRBV5-1 and TRBV20-1.

Points on this clonotype: As yet, its antigen is unknown.

CDR3 length: 15 amino acids. The trim removed 4 bases at V and 5 bases at J, leaving 5 bases unmatched. CDR1 and CDR2 (germline): SGHRS, YFSETQ. Unique molecular identifiers were present in the TCR beta cDNA libraries. One entry per CDR3 protein, called by TCRdb with MiXCR from the PCR reads. The sample contains 550,000 to 700,000 distinct CDR3 sequences, 44% of which appear only once. The V call is TRBV5-1, the J call TRBJ2-3, with 12 bases that match TRBD2. Sequenced material: blood. This receptor was obtained from a girl aged 10-17 years with multiple sclerosis. The CDR3 sequence: CASSPLAGGKDTQYF. In DNA, the CDR3 is TGCGCCAGCAGCCCTCTAGCGGGGGGGAAAGATACGCAGTATTTT. Filled out from reference TRBV5-1 and TRBJ2-3, the complete variable domain reads KAGVTQTPRYLIKTRGQQVTLSCSPISGHRSVSWYQQTPGQGLQFLFEYFSETQRNKGNFPGRFSGRQFSNSRSEMNVSTLELGDSALYLCASSPLAGGKDTQYFGPGTRLTVL.